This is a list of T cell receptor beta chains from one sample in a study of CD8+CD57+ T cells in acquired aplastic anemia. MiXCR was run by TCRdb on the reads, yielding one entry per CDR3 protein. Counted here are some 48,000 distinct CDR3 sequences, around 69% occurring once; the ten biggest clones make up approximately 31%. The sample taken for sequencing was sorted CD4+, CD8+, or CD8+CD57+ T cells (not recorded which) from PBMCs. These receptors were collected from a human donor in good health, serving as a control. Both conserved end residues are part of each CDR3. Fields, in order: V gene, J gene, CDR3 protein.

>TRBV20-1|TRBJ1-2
CSAKGQNYGYTF
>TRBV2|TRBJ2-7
CASSGWNYEQYF
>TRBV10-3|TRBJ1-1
CASSAPGTVFRAFF
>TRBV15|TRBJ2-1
CATAGSRRINSYNEQFF
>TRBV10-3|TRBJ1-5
CAISVEGTIQPQHF
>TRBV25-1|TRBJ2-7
CASSGGTRGYEQYF
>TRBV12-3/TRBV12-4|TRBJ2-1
CASTPPGTGYNEQFF
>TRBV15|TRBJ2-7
CATSRDGEQGAGEQYF
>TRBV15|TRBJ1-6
CATSGSMWSNSPLHF
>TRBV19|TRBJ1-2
CASSPTVVSYYGYTF
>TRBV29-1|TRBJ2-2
CSVSLAITGELFF
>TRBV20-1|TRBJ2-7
CSGTEISSYEQYF
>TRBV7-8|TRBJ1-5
CASSMTTGPPQHF
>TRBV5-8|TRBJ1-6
CASSYRTASPLHF
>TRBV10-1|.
CASSDLGKETQYF
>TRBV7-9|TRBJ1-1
CASSPRGGEAFF
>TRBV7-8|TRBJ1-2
CASSPNRDYGYTF
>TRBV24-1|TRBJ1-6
CATSDSGQYNSPLHF
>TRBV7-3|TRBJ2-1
CASSLNAGDRAGEQFF
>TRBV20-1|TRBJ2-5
CGARVIPPQETQYF
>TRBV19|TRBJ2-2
CASSSTGGGTGELFF
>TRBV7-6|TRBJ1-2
CASSPGANYGYTF
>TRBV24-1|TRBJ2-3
CATSDSRGGDTQYF
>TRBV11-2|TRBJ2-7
CASSHNTYEQYF
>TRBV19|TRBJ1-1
CASSWSGDTEAFF
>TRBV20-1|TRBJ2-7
CSVLRDTISYEQYF
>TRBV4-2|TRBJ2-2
CASSPPLPIAGEGYTGELFF
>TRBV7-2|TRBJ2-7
CASSLGGQTSYEQYF
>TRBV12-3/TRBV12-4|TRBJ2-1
CASTGGVGNEQFF
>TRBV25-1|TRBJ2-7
CATKLAGEFYEQYF
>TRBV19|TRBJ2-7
CASSIGQGIYEQYF
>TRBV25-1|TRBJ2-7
CASSPRQGADYSYEQYF
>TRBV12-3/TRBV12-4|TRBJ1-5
CASSLWSRGGNQPQHF